One sample yielded the 2 T cell receptor beta chains listed below, sequenced in a study of T cell responses to AZD1222 COVID-19 vaccine. TCRdb's copy holds only in-frame clones and misses some; the assay was immunoSEQ multiplex PCR. The table lists some 130,000 clones, 85% to 90% of them singletons. This specimen consisted of peripheral blood, obtained on day 0 of AZD1222 vaccination. All receptors come from an adult in good health.

V and J are TRBV2 and TRBJ1-2, with 7 bases identical to TRBD1. Looked up from germline, CDR1 is SNHLY and CDR2 is FYNNEI. Unmatched junction bases numbered 13, after V lost 7 bases and J lost 5 bases. CDR3 length: 15 residues. In DNA form, the CDR3 reads TGTGCCAGCAAGACCGACAGGGCGACTACTTATGGCTACACCTTC. Translated, it gives CASKTDRATTYGYTF.

V is TRBV11-2 and J is TRBJ2-4, with 11 bases lining up with TRBD2. The CDR3 totals 19 residues. Germline V gene sequence: CDR1 SGHAT, CDR2 FQNNGV. With V trimmed by 3 bases and J by 0 bases, 10 bases remained unmatched. Written as DNA, the CDR3 is TGTGCCAGCAGCTTTCCTACTAGCGGGAGTTCACTAGCCAAAAACATTCAGTACTTC. Its protein is CASSFPTSGSSLAKNIQYF.